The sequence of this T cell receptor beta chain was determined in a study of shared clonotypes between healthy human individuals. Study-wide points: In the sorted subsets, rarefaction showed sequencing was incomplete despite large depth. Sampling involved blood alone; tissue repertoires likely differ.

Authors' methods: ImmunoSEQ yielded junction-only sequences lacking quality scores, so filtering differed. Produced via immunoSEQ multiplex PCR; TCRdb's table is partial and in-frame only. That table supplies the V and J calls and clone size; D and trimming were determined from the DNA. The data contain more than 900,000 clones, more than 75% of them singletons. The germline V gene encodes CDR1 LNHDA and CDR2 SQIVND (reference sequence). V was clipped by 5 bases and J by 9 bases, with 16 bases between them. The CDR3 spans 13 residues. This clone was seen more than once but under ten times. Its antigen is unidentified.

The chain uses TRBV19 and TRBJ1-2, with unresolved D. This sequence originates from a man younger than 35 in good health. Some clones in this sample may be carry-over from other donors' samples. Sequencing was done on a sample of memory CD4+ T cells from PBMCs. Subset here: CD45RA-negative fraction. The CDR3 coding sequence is TGTGCCAGTAGTGGCCTCCCCCGGATGAGCTACACCTTC. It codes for CASSGLPRMSYTF.